This TCR beta chain was identified in a study of blood T cell repertoires in COVID-19. For the study at large: Whether acute or convalescent, the COVID-19 samples came from the United States, Italy and Spain. Nucleic acid was either cDNA or gDNA, and it came from T cells, B-cell-depleted T cells, or PBMCs.

As handled by the study authors: Reference gene primer amplification yielded estimated nucleated cell counts. Produced via immunoSEQ multiplex PCR; TCRdb's table is partial and in-frame only. Clone size and V and J calls were adopted from that table, with D and trimming inferred from the DNA. This table has over 250,000 clones, approximately 85% appearing once. The CDR3 covers 15 residues. Looked up from germline, CDR1 is SNHLY and CDR2 is FYNNEI. V was clipped by 3 bases and J by 0 bases, with 9 bases between them. The receptor's source is a woman in her sixties or seventies with acute or convalescent COVID-19. This chain joins TRBV2 and TRBJ1-3, with D unclear. The sample taken for sequencing was peripheral blood. Written as DNA, the CDR3 is TGTGCCAGCAGTGAGGCGGTGGGCTCTGGAAACACCATATATTTT. As protein: CASSEAVGSGNTIYF.